This passage covers 27 T cell receptor beta chains from one sample sequenced in a study of blood T cell repertoires in COVID-19. This table comes from immunoSEQ multiplex PCR, and its TCRdb copy is limited to in-frame clones, with some not included. In the table there are 150,000 to 200,000 clones, around 85% of which are singletons. Sequencing was performed on peripheral blood. These receptors originate from a man aged 45-60 years who had recovered from COVID-19.

The V and J genes are TRBV19 and TRBJ2-1, with TRBD2 matching 7 bases. CDR3 size: 16 residues. Losses at the gene ends were 4 bases for V and 8 bases for J; bases not matched to a gene: 14. Germline CDR1 and CDR2: LNHDA and SQIVND (reference sequence). The CDR3 bases are TGTGCCAGTAGTAAGAAGCGGGACCGGCGCGGGGATGAGCAGTTCTTC. The encoded protein is CASSKKRDRRGDEQFF.

This chain connects TRBV3-1 (or the pseudogene TRBV3-2) to TRBJ2-4; D might be TRBD1 (5 bases). The CDR3 spans 18 residues. The V end lost 4 bases, the J end lost 7 bases, and 26 bases lay between the germline ends. Germline CDR1 and CDR2: LGHDT and YNNKEL (reference sequence). CDR3: CASSLNFQGFGDRNIQYF. In nucleotides, the CDR3 is TGTGCCAGCAGCCTAAACTTCCAGGGTTTTGGAGATCGGAACATTCAGTACTTC.

The gene calls are TRBV5-1 and TRBJ2-7, with 10 nucleotides matching TRBD1. Germline CDR1 is SGHRS and CDR2 is YFSETQ. After removal of 4 bases from V and 5 bases from J, the junction contained 9 bases not matched to a gene. The CDR3 sequence is 15 residues long. Written as DNA, the CDR3 is TGCGCCAGCAGCGGATCGACAGGGGGCTTGGACGAGCAGTACTTC. Translated: CASSGSTGGLDEQYF.

V usage is TRBV5-1 and J usage is TRBJ2-5, with a weak D call TRBD1 (5 bases). The V gene's germline CDR1 is SGHRS and CDR2 YFSETQ. Trimming stripped 0 bases from V and 6 bases from J, with 12 bases between. The CDR3 totals 14 residues. The CDR3 is CASSLGAGLQTQYF. In nucleotides, the CDR3 is TGCGCCAGCAGCTTGGGGGCAGGGTTACAGACCCAGTACTTC.

V gene TRBV7-2 combines with J gene TRBJ2-3; 10 bases are shared with TRBD2. V lost 7 bases, J lost 12 bases, and 16 bases stayed unmatched. CDR1 is SGHTA and CDR2 is FQGNSA in the germline V gene. This CDR3 contains 15 residues. CDR3 coding DNA: TGTGCCAGCACCCCAGATCTAGCGGGAGTGAATGCTCAGTATTTT. Translation: CASTPDLAGVNAQYF.

The chain has TRBV4-2 and TRBJ1-1, with TRBD1 as a possible D gene (5 bases). The CDR3 loop spans 14 amino acids. Deletions cut 1 base from V and 5 bases from J, with 11 bases between. Per germline, CDR1 LGHNA and CDR2 YNFKEQ. CDR3 region: CASSQVRGGTEAFF. CDR3 coding DNA: TGTGCCAGCAGCCAAGTAAGGGGAGGGACTGAAGCTTTCTTT.

CDR3: CASSPSGSGYYEQYF. The CDR3 DNA is TGTGCCAGTAGTCCAAGCGGGAGTGGATACTACGAGCAGTACTTC. This sequence joins TRBV19 and TRBJ2-7; 8 bases fit TRBD2. V lost 5 bases, J lost 3 bases, and 9 bases stayed unmatched. The germline CDR1 and CDR2 sequences are LNHDA and SQIVND (reference sequence). The CDR3 has 15 residues.

This chain joins TRBV24-1 and TRBJ2-7; the D gene is possibly TRBD2 (6 bases). V shed 12 bases and J shed 3 bases, with 14 bases lying between them. The length of the CDR3 is 12 residues. From germline, CDR1 is KGHDR and CDR2 SFDVKD. CDR3 residues: CAVARDHYEQYF. CDR3 nucleotide sequence: TGTGCCGTCGCGCGGGACCACTACGAGCAGTACTTC.

This rearrangement joins TRBV5-1 to TRBJ2-5, with D hard to call. From germline, CDR1 is SGHRS and CDR2 YFSETQ. The CDR3 totals 16 residues. V gave up 1 base and J gave up 2 bases, with 15 bases separating them. The CDR3 coding sequence is TGCGCCAGCAGCTTGCGGCAGACTCTTGAGCAAGAGACCCAGTACTTC. Translating it yields CASSLRQTLEQETQYF.

V and J are TRBV5-1 and TRBJ2-1, with 8 positions matching TRBD2. Trimming at V came to 5 bases and at J to 4 bases, leaving 8 bases not matched to a gene. This CDR3 contains 15 residues. Germline CDR1 and CDR2: SGHRS and YFSETQ. CDR3 nucleotides: TGCGCCAGCAGTAGGGTCAGCGGGAGTTACAATGAGCAGTTCTTC. It encodes CASSRVSGSYNEQFF.

The CDR3 here is CASSPSSGSGNIQYF. CDR3 in DNA: TGTGCCAGCAGTCCTTCTAGCGGGAGCGGGAACATTCAGTACTTC. V usage is TRBV27 and J usage is TRBJ2-4; 10 bases agree with TRBD2. The germline V gene encodes CDR1 MNHEY and CDR2 SMNVEV (reference sequence). The CDR3 extends over 15 amino acids. Trimming at V came to 5 bases and at J to 7 bases, leaving 8 bases not matched to a gene.

This chain uses TRBV25-1 with TRBJ1-3; D is unclear. The CDR3 contains 11 residues. Germline CDR1 and CDR2: MGHDK and SYGVNS. Trimming pared 7 bases from V and 3 bases from J, leaving 4 bases between. CDR3 loop: CASIGGNTIYF. CDR3 sequence (DNA): TGTGCCAGCATCGGTGGAAACACCATATATTTT. Based on the CDR3 plus reference TRBV25-1 and TRBJ1-3, the full variable domain is EADIYQTPRYLVIGTGKKITLECSQTMGHDKMYWYQQDPGMELHLIHYSYGVNSTEKGDLSSESTVSRIRTEHFPLTLESARPSHTSQYLCASIGGNTIYFGEGSWLTVV.

V is TRBV7-3 and J is TRBJ2-2; perhaps TRBD2 as D (5 bases). This CDR3 contains 15 residues. Germline loops: CDR1 SGHTA, CDR2 FQGTGA. The V end lost 5 bases, the J end lost 4 bases, and 14 bases lay between the germline ends. The CDR3 nucleotides are TGTGCCAGCAGCAAGCCGCCGAGCGGCACCGGGGAGCTGTTTTTT. Its protein product is CASSKPPSGTGELFF.

The genes are TRBV3-1 (or the pseudogene TRBV3-2) and TRBJ2-3; D gene unclear. This CDR3 has 14 amino acids. V was trimmed by 4 bases and J by 6 bases, leaving 14 bases between them. Germline V CDR1 and CDR2: LGHDT, YNNKEL (reference sequence). The CDR3 DNA is TGTGCCAGCAGCCTAAAGACCCGGCGGGATACGCAGTATTTT. Translated, it gives CASSLKTRRDTQYF.

This clone was observed a few times. This CDR3 is also generated by other DNA sequences in the sample. The V and J genes are TRBV10-3 and TRBJ1-1; 8 bases match TRBD1. J was trimmed by 3 bases and V by 1 base; bases with no gene match: 1. The germline V gene has CDR1 ENHRY and CDR2 SYGVKD. The CDR3 loop spans 14 amino acids. CDR3 nucleotide sequence: TGTGCCATCAGTGAGTACAGGGGGGACACTGAAGCTTTCTTT. It codes for CAISEYRGDTEAFF.

In regard to this clone: Other DNA sequences from this sample encode an identical CDR3 as well. The V gene is TRBV7-9, the J gene TRBJ2-3; D is ambiguous. Germline CDR1 reads SEHNR; CDR2 reads FQNEAQ (reference sequence). V dropped 5 bases and J dropped 0 bases, with 3 bases sitting between them. The CDR3 length is 12 residues. Written as DNA, the CDR3 is TGTGCCAGCAGCCTTAGCACAGATACGCAGTATTTT. Protein product: CASSLSTDTQYF. Full variable domain (missing parts from reference TRBV7-9 and TRBJ2-3): DTGVSQNPRHKITKRGQNVTFRCDPISEHNRLYWYRQTLGQGPEFLTYFQNEAQLEKSRLLSDRFSAERPKGSFSTLEIQRTEQGDSAMYLCASSLSTDTQYFGPGTRLTVL.

J is TRBJ1-4 and V is TRBV10-3; no firm D call. From germline, CDR1 is ENHRY and CDR2 SYGVKD. Deletions cut 10 bases from V and 0 bases from J, with 9 bases between. There are 13 residues in the CDR3. The CDR3 reads CATRSSTNEKLFF. CDR3 DNA: TGTGCCACCCGTTCGTCAACTAATGAAAAACTGTTTTTT.

J is TRBJ2-7 and V is TRBV19, with 9 bases matching TRBD1. Germline CDR1 reads LNHDA; CDR2 reads SQIVND (reference sequence). V lost 7 bases, J lost 4 bases, and 5 bases stayed unmatched. The CDR3 totals 13 residues. CDR3 coding DNA: TGTGCCAGTACCGAGACAGGGGGATACGAGCAGTACTTC. This gives the protein CASTETGGYEQYF.

The gene calls are TRBV6-5 and TRBJ1-1, with 10 nucleotides matching TRBD1. The V gene end was trimmed by 6 bases and the J gene end by 11 bases; junction bases not matched to a gene: 6. The V gene's germline CDR1 is MNHEY and CDR2 SVGAGI. The CDR3 covers 12 residues. The CDR3 sequence is CASSRQGAGAFF. In nucleotides, the CDR3 is TGTGCCAGCAGCCGACAGGGGGCGGGGGCTTTCTTT.

This chain connects TRBV19 to TRBJ1-2; D not resolved. Trimming took 1 base from V and 0 from J, leaving 15 bases between them. Germline loops: CDR1 LNHDA, CDR2 SQIVND (reference sequence). CDR3 length: 17 residues. CDR3 in DNA: TGTGCCAGTAGTATAGGTCACACACAGAACACTAACTATGGCTACACCTTC. It encodes CASSIGHTQNTNYGYTF.

The CDR3 loop is CATIEGETQYF. The CDR3 bases are TGTGCCACTATAGAGGGAGAGACCCAGTACTTC. This sequence joins TRBV6-5 and TRBJ2-5, with D maybe TRBD2 (5 bases). Germline loops: CDR1 MNHEY, CDR2 SVGAGI. CDR3 length: 11 residues. Trimming cost V 10 bases and J 4 bases, with 10 bases left between them.

This clone has only a few counts. V and J are TRBV5-1 and TRBJ2-3; 8 bases are shared with TRBD2. With 0 bases clipped from V and 6 bases from J, the junction kept 3 bases outside the gene matches. Germline-derived CDR1 and CDR2 are SGHRS and YFSETQ. The CDR3 is made up of 14 amino acids. CDR3 in DNA: TGCGCCAGCAGCTTGGCAGCGGGAGTCGATACGCAGTATTTT. This gives the protein CASSLAAGVDTQYF.

The chain couples TRBV13 to TRBJ2-7; 11 bases fit TRBD1. The germline gives CDR1 PRHDT, CDR2 FYEKMQ (reference sequence). V was clipped by 0 bases and J by 7 bases; unmatched bases: 5. CDR3 size: 15 residues. CDR3 DNA sequence: TGTGCCAGCAGCTTAGGTGGACAGGGGGCATGGGAGCAGTACTTC. Translated, it gives CASSLGGQGAWEQYF.

The table lists this clone with a few counts. The gene calls are TRBV5-1 and TRBJ1-1; D may be TRBD1 (5 bases). Trimming took 4 bases from V and 6 from J, leaving 22 bases between them. The CDR3 has 16 amino acids. Germline V gene lookup returns CDR1 SGHRS and CDR2 YFSETQ. CDR3: CASSRAGPTLSPEAFF. The CDR3 DNA follows: TGCGCCAGCAGCCGGGCAGGGCCCACCTTAAGTCCTGAAGCTTTCTTT.

In this sample, this clone turned up once. The rearrangement joins TRBV19 to TRBJ2-1; 10 bases line up with TRBD2. The CDR3 loop spans 15 amino acids. Germline-derived CDR1 and CDR2 are LNHDA and SQIVND (reference sequence). Trimming removed 5 bases from V and 7 bases from J; junction bases left unmatched: 8. The CDR3 spells CASSSAGGSWNEQFF. CDR3 sequence (DNA): TGTGCCAGTAGTTCAGCGGGAGGGTCTTGGAATGAGCAGTTCTTC.

The rearrangement links TRBV24-1 to TRBJ2-5; TRBD1 agrees at 8 bases. Trimming took 9 bases from V and 4 from J; bases not matched to a gene: 6. The CDR3 is 13 residues long. The germline V gene encodes CDR1 KGHDR and CDR2 SFDVKD. CDR3 amino acids: CATCRGPGETQYF. The CDR3 DNA reads TGTGCCACCTGCAGGGGGCCTGGAGAGACCCAGTACTTC.

The V call is TRBV28, the J call TRBJ2-3, with D unresolved. Trimming removed 8 bases from V and 3 bases from J, with 6 bases in between. CDR1 is MDHEN and CDR2 is SYDVKM in the germline V gene. The CDR3 has 11 residues. CDR3 DNA sequence: TGTGCCAGCCTCAGGACAGATACGCAGTATTTT. Translating it yields CASLRTDTQYF.